This T cell receptor beta chain was sequenced for a study of blood T cell repertoires in COVID-19. Overall study: COVID-19 samples from acute and convalescent phases originated in the United States, Italy and Spain.

The CDR3 length is 14 residues. The V and J ends lost 1 base and 5 bases respectively, with 11 bases between them. From germline, CDR1 is KGHSH and CDR2 LQKENI. The authors' processing: Cell counts per sample came from amplifying reference gene primers. Measured with immunoSEQ multiplex PCR; TCRdb has only the in-frame clones, and not every one. V, J and clone size were drawn from that table, and D and trimming were deduced from the DNA. The sample holds 63,000 or so clones; about 86% are singletons and the top ten take 9.5% to 15%. The sequence was collected from a human donor in a cohort sampled during active COVID-19. This chain links TRBV18 with TRBJ1-1; the D is unclear. The sequenced sample was peripheral blood. The CDR3 bases are TGTGCCAGCTCACCACATAGTCCTCCGACTGAAGCTTTCTTT. Residues: CASSPHSPPTEAFF.